These T cell receptor beta chains were read from a single sample in a study of neurological immune-mediated disorders. A single record per CDR3 protein comes from TCRdb applying MiXCR to the 5' RACE reads. The sample has about 21,000 distinct CDR3 sequences, around 6.2% seen once; the top ten hold 35% to 55%. The sample taken for sequencing was CD8+ T cells from blood. The source is a man between 18 and 35 years old in good health. Each CDR3 is given with its conserved first and last residue. A D gene is named only where the DNA matches it firmly. Clone sizes are given selectively: once, few, many, or a class where the clone is expanded.

CDR3aa: CSAFPLGFETEAFF; CDR3nt: TGCAGTGCTTTTCCCCTAGGGTTTGAAACTGAAGCTTTCTTT; len: 14; abundance: many; v_gene: TRBV20-1; j_gene: TRBJ1-1; d_gene: NA
CDR3aa: CASSLGLGDEQYF; CDR3nt: TGTGCTAGCAGCTTAGGGCTAGGGGACGAGCAGTACTTC; len: 13; abundance: medium-sized; v_gene: TRBV7-7; j_gene: TRBJ2-7; d_gene: NA
CDR3aa: CASSQEIWRDVQFF; CDR3nt: TGCGCCAGCAGCCAAGAGATCTGGAGGGATGTACAGTTCTTC; len: 14; abundance: many; v_gene: TRBV4-1; j_gene: TRBJ2-1; d_gene: NA
CDR3aa: CASSFGTGADTQYF; CDR3nt: TGTGCCAGCAGCTTCGGTACGGGGGCAGATACGCAGTATTTT; len: 14; abundance: many; v_gene: TRBV5-5; j_gene: TRBJ2-3; d_gene: NA
CDR3aa: CASSLALRVAEAFF; CDR3nt: TGTGCCAGCAGCTTAGCGCTCAGGGTGGCTGAAGCTTTCTTT; len: 14; abundance: many; v_gene: TRBV7-8; j_gene: TRBJ1-1; d_gene: NA
CDR3aa: CASSLSAYEQYF; CDR3nt: TGTGCCAGCAGCTTATCTGCCTACGAGCAGTACTTC; len: 12; abundance: many; v_gene: TRBV7-6; j_gene: TRBJ2-7; d_gene: NA
CDR3aa: CASSEAGTWTEAFF; CDR3nt: TGTGCCAGCAGTGAAGCGGGGACGTGGACTGAAGCTTTCTTT; len: 14; abundance: many; v_gene: TRBV2; j_gene: TRBJ1-1; d_gene: NA
CDR3aa: CASSAQGINYGYTF; CDR3nt: TGTGCCAGCAGCGCACAGGGGATTAACTATGGCTACACCTTC; len: 14; abundance: NA; v_gene: TRBV5-6; j_gene: TRBJ1-2; d_gene: TRBD1
CDR3aa: CASSPWDRVYEQYF; CDR3nt: TGTGCCAGCAGCCCTTGGGACAGGGTCTACGAGCAGTACTTC; len: 14; abundance: many; v_gene: TRBV7-9; j_gene: TRBJ2-7; d_gene: TRBD1
CDR3aa: CASSWGRDTGELFF; CDR3nt: TGCGCCAGCAGCTGGGGGCGGGACACCGGGGAGCTGTTTTTT; len: 14; abundance: many; v_gene: TRBV4-3; j_gene: TRBJ2-2; d_gene: NA
CDR3aa: CASSLDGLLAGGDTQYF; CDR3nt: TGTGCCAGCAGCTTGGATGGTCTTCTAGCGGGGGGGGATACGCAGTATTTT; len: 17; abundance: many; v_gene: TRBV5-6; j_gene: TRBJ2-3; d_gene: TRBD2
CDR3aa: CASGLTDMNTEAFF; CDR3nt: TGTGCTAGTGGTTTGACAGATATGAACACTGAAGCTTTCTTT; len: 14; abundance: many; v_gene: TRBV12-5; j_gene: TRBJ1-1; d_gene: NA
CDR3aa: CASSLRVRGPEYEQYF; CDR3nt: TGTGCCAGCAGCCTTAGAGTACGGGGGCCTGAATACGAGCAGTACTTC; len: 16; abundance: many; v_gene: TRBV7-2; j_gene: TRBJ2-7; d_gene: NA
CDR3aa: CASSYLWGASGNTIYF; CDR3nt: TGTGCCAGCAGTTACTTGTGGGGTGCCTCTGGAAACACCATATATTTT; len: 16; abundance: NA; v_gene: TRBV6-5; j_gene: TRBJ1-3; d_gene: NA
CDR3aa: CASSSRTYTEAFF; CDR3nt: TGTGCCAGCAGTTCTCGGACGTACACTGAAGCTTTCTTT; len: 13; abundance: many; v_gene: TRBV6-5; j_gene: TRBJ1-1; d_gene: NA
CDR3aa: CASSPDRRLVNFYEQYF; CDR3nt: TGTGCCAGCAGTCCCGACAGGAGACTCGTAAATTTCTACGAGCAGTACTTC; len: 17; abundance: many; v_gene: TRBV6-5; j_gene: TRBJ2-7; d_gene: NA
CDR3aa: CASSLETIGYGYTF; CDR3nt: TGTGCCAGCAGCTTGGAGACAATCGGCTATGGCTACACCTTC; len: 14; abundance: many; v_gene: TRBV5-5; j_gene: TRBJ1-2; d_gene: NA
CDR3aa: CTTGQGFDEQFF; CDR3nt: TGCACCACGGGACAGGGTTTCGATGAGCAGTTCTTC; len: 12; abundance: many; v_gene: TRBV29-1; j_gene: TRBJ2-1; d_gene: TRBD1
CDR3aa: CASGASGGLGEQFF; CDR3nt: TGTGCCAGCGGGGCTAGCGGGGGCCTGGGTGAGCAGTTCTTC; len: 14; abundance: medium-sized; v_gene: TRBV6-5; j_gene: TRBJ2-1; d_gene: TRBD2
CDR3aa: CSVEDGSGSYEQYF; CDR3nt: TGCAGCGTTGAAGATGGGTCAGGGTCCTACGAGCAGTACTTC; len: 14; abundance: NA; v_gene: TRBV29-1; j_gene: TRBJ2-7; d_gene: NA
CDR3aa: CASSLQGGYEQYF; CDR3nt: TGTGCCAGCAGTCTACAGGGGGGCTACGAGCAGTACTTC; len: 13; abundance: few; v_gene: TRBV2; j_gene: TRBJ2-7; d_gene: TRBD1
CDR3aa: CASSGQELGGYNF; CDR3nt: TGTGCCAGTAGCGGACAGGAATTAGGTGGCTACAACTTC; len: 13; abundance: NA; v_gene: TRBV12-3/TRBV12-4; j_gene: TRBJ1-2; d_gene: TRBD1
CDR3aa: CASSLSLAGFNEQFF; CDR3nt: TGCGCCAGCAGCTTGTCACTAGCGGGGTTCAATGAGCAGTTCTTC; len: 15; abundance: many; v_gene: TRBV5-1; j_gene: TRBJ2-1; d_gene: TRBD2
CDR3aa: CASSPPGSGAPNEQFF; CDR3nt: TGTGCCAGCAGCCCCCCGGGTAGCGGGGCCCCCAATGAGCAGTTCTTC; len: 16; abundance: many; v_gene: TRBV9; j_gene: TRBJ2-1; d_gene: TRBD2
CDR3aa: CASSYGLNTGELFF; CDR3nt: TGTGCCAGCAGTTACGGGTTAAACACCGGGGAGCTGTTTTTT; len: 14; abundance: many; v_gene: TRBV6-5; j_gene: TRBJ2-2; d_gene: NA
CDR3aa: CASSPIRPANYGYTF; CDR3nt: TGTGCCAGCAGTCCGATTCGGCCGGCCAACTATGGCTACACCTTC; len: 15; abundance: many; v_gene: TRBV6-5; j_gene: TRBJ1-2; d_gene: NA
CDR3aa: CSVDSQGKAEAFF; CDR3nt: TGCAGCGTTGATTCTCAGGGGAAGGCTGAAGCTTTCTTT; len: 13; abundance: NA; v_gene: TRBV29-1; j_gene: TRBJ1-1; d_gene: NA
CDR3aa: CASNPWGGRTDTQYF; CDR3nt: TGTGCCAGCAACCCCTGGGGGGGGCGCACAGATACGCAGTATTTT; len: 15; abundance: many; v_gene: TRBV5-6; j_gene: TRBJ2-3; d_gene: NA
CDR3aa: CASSYSMTTGAYEQYF; CDR3nt: TGTGCCAGCAGTTACTCCATGACGACAGGAGCCTACGAGCAGTACTTC; len: 16; abundance: many; v_gene: TRBV6-2/TRBV6-3; j_gene: TRBJ2-7; d_gene: NA
CDR3aa: CASSRSLAGEYNEQFF; CDR3nt: TGTGCCAGTAGTAGAAGCCTAGCGGGAGAATACAATGAGCAGTTCTTC; len: 16; abundance: many; v_gene: TRBV19; j_gene: TRBJ2-1; d_gene: TRBD2
CDR3aa: CASSASPAYEQYF; CDR3nt: TGTGCCAGCAGCGCATCCCCAGCCTACGAGCAGTACTTC; len: 13; abundance: many; v_gene: TRBV7-3; j_gene: TRBJ2-7; d_gene: NA
CDR3aa: CASSSNRKAGALDTQYF; CDR3nt: TGTGCCAGCAGCAGCAATCGGAAAGCGGGGGCCCTAGATACGCAGTATTTT; len: 17; abundance: many; v_gene: TRBV12-3/TRBV12-4; j_gene: TRBJ2-3; d_gene: TRBD2
CDR3aa: CASRSTGPETQYF; CDR3nt: TGTGCCAGCAGATCGACAGGTCCAGAGACCCAGTACTTC; len: 13; abundance: many; v_gene: TRBV6-2/TRBV6-3; j_gene: TRBJ2-5; d_gene: NA
CDR3aa: CASSLPRGGGAFGYEQYF; CDR3nt: TGTGCCAGCAGCTTACCTCGGGGCGGGGGGGCGTTCGGGTACGAGCAGTACTTC; len: 18; abundance: many; v_gene: TRBV7-2; j_gene: TRBJ2-7; d_gene: TRBD2
CDR3aa: CSARDGRFSNQPQHF; CDR3nt: TGCAGTGCTAGAGATGGTCGGTTTAGCAATCAGCCCCAGCATTTT; len: 15; abundance: NA; v_gene: TRBV20-1; j_gene: TRBJ1-5; d_gene: NA
CDR3aa: CATRPSGDNEQFF; CDR3nt: TGTGCCACCAGGCCTAGCGGGGACAATGAGCAGTTCTTC; len: 13; abundance: many; v_gene: TRBV24-1; j_gene: TRBJ2-1; d_gene: TRBD2
CDR3aa: CASSLAAGTRLGGLQFF; CDR3nt: TGTGCCAGCAGCCTTGCAGCCGGGACTAGGTTAGGGGGATTGCAGTTCTTC; len: 17; abundance: many; v_gene: TRBV4-2; j_gene: TRBJ2-1; d_gene: TRBD2
CDR3aa: CASSVGGAYTEAFF; CDR3nt: TGTGCCAGCAGTGTCGGGGGCGCTTACACTGAAGCTTTCTTT; len: 14; abundance: NA; v_gene: TRBV6-5; j_gene: TRBJ1-1; d_gene: NA
CDR3aa: CASSLRGDEAFF; CDR3nt: TGTGCCAGCAGTTTGAGGGGCGATGAAGCTTTCTTT; len: 12; abundance: many; v_gene: TRBV27; j_gene: TRBJ1-1; d_gene: NA
CDR3aa: CASSLAGTNQETQYF; CDR3nt: TGTGCCAGCAGCTTAGCCGGGACCAACCAAGAGACCCAGTACTTC; len: 15; abundance: many; v_gene: TRBV7-8; j_gene: TRBJ2-5; d_gene: NA
CDR3aa: CASSTEGMTQGQITASNYGYTF; CDR3nt: TGTGCCAGCAGTACCGAAGGGATGACCCAGGGACAGATAACAGCATCGAACTATGGCTACACCTTC; len: 22; abundance: many; v_gene: TRBV2; j_gene: TRBJ1-2; d_gene: TRBD1
CDR3aa: CASSWGQGASEQYF; CDR3nt: TGTGCCAGCAGCTGGGGACAGGGGGCTTCCGAGCAGTACTTC; len: 14; abundance: many; v_gene: TRBV7-6; j_gene: TRBJ2-7; d_gene: TRBD1
CDR3aa: CSVRTSGGPSYNEQFF; CDR3nt: TGCAGCGTACGGACTAGCGGGGGCCCATCCTACAATGAGCAGTTCTTC; len: 16; abundance: NA; v_gene: TRBV29-1; j_gene: TRBJ2-1; d_gene: TRBD2
CDR3aa: CASSLEPSGPSYEQYF; CDR3nt: TGTGCCAGCAGCTTAGAGCCTAGCGGGCCTTCCTACGAGCAGTACTTC; len: 16; abundance: many; v_gene: TRBV7-4; j_gene: TRBJ2-7; d_gene: TRBD2
CDR3aa: CASSGQTGGQPLAKNIQYF; CDR3nt: TGTGCCAGCAGTGGCCAGACAGGGGGCCAACCTCTAGCCAAAAACATTCAGTACTTC; len: 19; abundance: many; v_gene: TRBV2; j_gene: TRBJ2-4; d_gene: TRBD1
CDR3aa: CASSFPDNTDTQYF; CDR3nt: TGCGCCAGCAGCTTTCCGGACAACACAGATACGCAGTATTTT; len: 14; abundance: many; v_gene: TRBV5-1; j_gene: TRBJ2-3; d_gene: NA
CDR3aa: CASGLAYGQLNTEAFF; CDR3nt: TGTGCTAGTGGTTTGGCCTATGGACAGTTGAACACTGAAGCTTTCTTT; len: 16; abundance: many; v_gene: TRBV12-5; j_gene: TRBJ1-1; d_gene: NA
CDR3aa: CSARGESAPGGYTF; CDR3nt: TGCAGTGCTAGAGGAGAATCCGCACCTGGTGGCTACACCTTC; len: 14; abundance: many; v_gene: TRBV20-1; j_gene: TRBJ1-2; d_gene: NA
CDR3aa: CASSLDRTELFF; CDR3nt: TGTGCCAGCAGCCTGGACAGGACGGAGCTGTTTTTT; len: 12; abundance: many; v_gene: TRBV11-2; j_gene: TRBJ2-2; d_gene: TRBD1
CDR3aa: CASRTISSGRTEAFF; CDR3nt: TGCGCCAGCAGGACGATAAGTTCAGGGAGGACTGAAGCTTTCTTT; len: 15; abundance: NA; v_gene: TRBV10-2; j_gene: TRBJ1-1; d_gene: NA
CDR3aa: CASSLVAQHNEKLFF; CDR3nt: TGCGCCAGCAGCTTGGTGGCTCAGCACAATGAAAAACTGTTTTTT; len: 15; abundance: NA; v_gene: TRBV5-1; j_gene: TRBJ1-4; d_gene: NA
CDR3aa: CASSLDSTDTQYF; CDR3nt: TGTGCCAGCAGTTTAGACTCCACAGATACGCAGTATTTT; len: 13; abundance: many; v_gene: TRBV27; j_gene: TRBJ2-3; d_gene: NA
CDR3aa: CASSPGGGPGQPQHF; CDR3nt: TGTGCCAGCAGTCCTGGGGGGGGACCTGGTCAGCCCCAGCATTTT; len: 15; abundance: many; v_gene: TRBV5-6; j_gene: TRBJ1-5; d_gene: NA